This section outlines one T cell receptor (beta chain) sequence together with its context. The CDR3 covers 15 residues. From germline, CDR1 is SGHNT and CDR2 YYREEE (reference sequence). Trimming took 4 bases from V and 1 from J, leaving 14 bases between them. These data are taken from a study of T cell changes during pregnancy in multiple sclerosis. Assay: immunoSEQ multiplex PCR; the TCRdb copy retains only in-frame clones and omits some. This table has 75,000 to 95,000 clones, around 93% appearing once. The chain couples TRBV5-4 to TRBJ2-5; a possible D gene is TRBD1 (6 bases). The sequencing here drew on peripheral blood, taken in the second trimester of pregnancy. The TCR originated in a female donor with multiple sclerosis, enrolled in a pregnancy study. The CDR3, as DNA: TGTGCCAGCAGCAATAAACAGGGCTTCCAAGAGACCCAGTACTTC. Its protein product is CASSNKQGFQETQYF.